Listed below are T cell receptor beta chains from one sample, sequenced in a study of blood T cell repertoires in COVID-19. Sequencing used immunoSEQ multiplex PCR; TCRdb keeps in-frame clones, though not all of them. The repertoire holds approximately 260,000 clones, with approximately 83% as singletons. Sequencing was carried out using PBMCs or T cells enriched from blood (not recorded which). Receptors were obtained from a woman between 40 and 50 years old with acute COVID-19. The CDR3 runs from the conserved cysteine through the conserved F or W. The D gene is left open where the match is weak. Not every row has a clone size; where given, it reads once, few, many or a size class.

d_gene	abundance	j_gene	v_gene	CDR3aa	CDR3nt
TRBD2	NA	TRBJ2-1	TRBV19	CASSISGVSGTPYNEQFF	TGTGCCAGTAGTATATCAGGAGTTAGCGGGACCCCTTACAATGAGCAGTTCTTC
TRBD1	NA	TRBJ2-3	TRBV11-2	CASSLVDRVRADTQYF	TGTGCCAGCAGCTTAGTAGACAGGGTCCGCGCAGATACGCAGTATTTT
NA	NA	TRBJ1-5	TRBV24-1	CATSEREPQHF	TGTGCCACCAGTGAGCGGGAGCCCCAGCATTTT
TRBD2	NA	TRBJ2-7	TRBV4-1	CASSQHRDYSYEQYF	TGCGCCAGCAGCCAACACCGGGACTACTCCTACGAGCAGTACTTC
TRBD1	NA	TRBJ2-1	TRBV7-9	CASSSGTGAYNEQFF	TGTGCCAGCAGTTCCGGGACAGGGGCTTACAATGAGCAGTTCTTC
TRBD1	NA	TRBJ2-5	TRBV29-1	CSVPFPGGMETQYF	TGCAGCGTACCATTTCCAGGGGGCATGGAGACCCAGTACTTC
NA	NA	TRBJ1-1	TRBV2	CASSETGREAFF	TGTGCCAGCAGTGAAACCGGGAGAGAAGCTTTCTTT
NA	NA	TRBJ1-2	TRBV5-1	CASSLDQGGYGYTF	TGCGCCAGCAGCCTGGATCAGGGAGGCTATGGCTACACCTTC
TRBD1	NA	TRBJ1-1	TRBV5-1	CASSRGQGNTEAFF	TGCGCCAGCAGCCGGGGACAGGGGAACACTGAAGCTTTCTTT
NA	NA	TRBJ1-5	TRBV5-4	CASSLWGDGNQPQHF	TGTGCCAGCAGCTTGTGGGGGGATGGCAATCAGCCCCAGCATTTT
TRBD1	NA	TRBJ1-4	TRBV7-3	CASSPRTGSRVGEKLFF	TGTGCCAGCAGCCCAAGGACAGGGTCTCGGGTTGGGGAAAAACTGTTTTTT
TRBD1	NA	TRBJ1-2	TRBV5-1	CASRAGTGDAYGYTF	TGCGCCAGCAGAGCCGGGACAGGGGATGCCTATGGCTACACCTTC
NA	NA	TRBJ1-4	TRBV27	CASALKGANEKLFF	TGTGCCAGTGCACTAAAGGGAGCTAATGAAAAACTGTTTTTT
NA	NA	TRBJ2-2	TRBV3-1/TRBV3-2	CASSPLEPFNTGELFF	TGTGCCAGCAGCCCCTTAGAACCATTCAACACCGGGGAGCTGTTTTTT
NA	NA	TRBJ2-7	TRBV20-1	CSASRAYEQYF	TGCAGTGCTAGTCGGGCCTACGAGCAGTACTTC
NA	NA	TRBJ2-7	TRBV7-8	CASSHAGGTYEQYF	TGTGCCAGCAGCCACGCCGGCGGCACCTACGAGCAGTACTTC
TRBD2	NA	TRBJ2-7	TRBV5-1	CASSLVVGLSYEQYF	TGCGCCAGCAGCTTGGTGGTGGGACTATCCTACGAGCAGTACTTC
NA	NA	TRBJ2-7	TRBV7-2	CASSLAPSGVGYEQYF	TGTGCCAGCAGCTTAGCCCCCTCAGGGGTAGGCTACGAGCAGTACTTC
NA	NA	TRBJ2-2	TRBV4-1	CASSQESGRPTSGELFF	TGCGCCAGCAGCCAAGAATCTGGCAGGCCTACTAGCGGGGAGCTGTTTTTT
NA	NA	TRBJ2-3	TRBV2	CASTPDRGGTDTQYF	TGTGCCAGCACTCCTGACCGTGGGGGGACAGATACGCAGTATTTT
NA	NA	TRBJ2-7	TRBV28	CASRRTGSGEQYF	TGTGCCAGCAGGCGCACAGGTTCGGGCGAGCAGTACTTC
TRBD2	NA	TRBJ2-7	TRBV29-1	CSVEDSGRGYEQYF	TGCAGCGTTGAAGACAGCGGGAGAGGCTACGAGCAGTACTTC
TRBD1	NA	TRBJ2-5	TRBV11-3	CASNKGQFQETQYF	TGTGCCAGCAACAAGGGACAGTTTCAAGAGACCCAGTACTTC
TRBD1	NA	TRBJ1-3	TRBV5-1	CASSQGTVSGNTIYF	TGCGCCAGCAGTCAAGGGACAGTCTCTGGAAACACCATATATTTT
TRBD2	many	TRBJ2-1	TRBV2	CASSYSGLAGVYNEQFF	TGTGCCAGCAGTTACTCAGGTCTAGCGGGGGTATACAATGAGCAGTTCTTC
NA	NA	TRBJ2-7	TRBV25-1	CASSGAGPSKSYEQYF	TGTGCCAGCAGTGGCGCAGGGCCCTCTAAGTCCTACGAGCAGTACTTC
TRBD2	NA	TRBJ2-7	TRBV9	CASSASQTSGSSEQYF	TGTGCCAGCAGCGCTTCGCAAACTAGCGGGAGTAGCGAGCAGTACTTC
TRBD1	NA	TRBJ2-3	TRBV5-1	CASGGTGGTDTQYF	TGCGCCAGCGGCGGGACAGGGGGCACAGATACGCAGTATTTT
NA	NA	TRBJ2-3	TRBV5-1	CASTHTQYF	TGCGCCAGCACTCATACGCAGTATTTT
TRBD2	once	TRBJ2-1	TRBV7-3	CASSLFGLAGGNEQFF	TGTGCCAGCAGCTTATTCGGACTAGCGGGAGGTAATGAGCAGTTCTTC
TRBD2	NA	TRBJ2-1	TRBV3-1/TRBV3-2	CASSQDLGGRALDEQFF	TGTGCCAGCAGCCAAGACCTGGGCGGGAGGGCCTTGGATGAGCAGTTCTTC
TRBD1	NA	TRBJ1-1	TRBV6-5	CASSLTGLPTEAFF	TGTGCCAGCAGCCTGACAGGGCTTCCCACCGAAGCTTTCTTT